This is a list of T cell receptor beta chains from one sample in a study of T cell responses to AZD1222 COVID-19 vaccine. Libraries were prepared by immunoSEQ multiplex PCR; TCRdb keeps only in-frame clonotypes and omits some of them. The sample has 150,000 to 200,000 clones, roughly 93% seen once. Sequencing was performed on peripheral blood, taken on day 0 of AZD1222 vaccination. The receptors derive from an adult in good health. Each CDR3 is given with its conserved first and last residue. The D gene is left open where the match is weak. A row's size may be missing; if present it is once, few, many or a size class.

clone_size	v_call	d_call	j_call	cdr3_aa	cdr3_nt
NA	TRBV19	TRBD2	TRBJ2-2	CASETSGVGELFF	TGTGCCAGTGAGACTAGCGGGGTCGGGGAGCTGTTTTTT
NA	TRBV11-3	NA	TRBJ2-6	CASSFPGAGSGANVLTF	TGTGCCAGCAGCTTCCCAGGGGCTGGATCTGGGGCCAACGTCCTGACTTTC
NA	TRBV7-9	NA	TRBJ1-2	CASSLGGLRGYTF	TGTGCCAGCAGCTTGGGGGGCCTGAGAGGCTACACCTTC
NA	TRBV11-2	TRBD1	TRBJ1-1	CASSLVTGGEAFF	TGTGCCAGCAGCTTAGTGACAGGGGGCGAAGCTTTCTTT
NA	TRBV4-1	NA	TRBJ2-1	CASSPTGDEQFF	TGCGCCAGCAGCCCCACCGGGGATGAGCAGTTCTTC
NA	TRBV5-1	NA	TRBJ1-5	CASSPGPNFGNQPQHF	TGCGCCAGCAGCCCCGGACCAAATTTCGGCAATCAGCCCCAGCATTTT
NA	TRBV7-9	TRBD1	TRBJ1-6	CASSPQTGTNSPLHF	TGTGCCAGCAGCCCACAGACAGGGACGAATTCACCCCTCCACTTT
NA	TRBV5-6	NA	TRBJ2-5	CASSLETGTLLTQYF	TGTGCCAGCAGCCTGGAGACAGGCACCCTATTGACCCAGTACTTC
NA	TRBV9	NA	TRBJ1-1	CASSASPTATREAFF	TGTGCCAGCAGCGCCTCGCCAACAGCGACACGTGAAGCTTTCTTT
NA	TRBV2	TRBD1	TRBJ1-6	CASSALTGGESPLHF	TGTGCCAGCAGTGCGTTGACAGGGGGCGAATCACCCCTCCACTTT
NA	TRBV6-5	NA	TRBJ1-2	CASSYDTAFNYGYTF	TGTGCCAGCAGTTACGACACGGCCTTTAACTATGGCTACACCTTC
once	TRBV11-3	NA	TRBJ1-4	CASRPPPRVRRLHEKLFF	TGTGCCAGCAGGCCTCCCCCCAGGGTACGAAGGCTCCATGAAAAACTGTTTTTT
NA	TRBV5-1	NA	TRBJ1-2	CASSLGLRAVNYGYTF	TGCGCCAGCAGCTTGGGTCTTCGCGCGGTGAACTATGGCTACACCTTC
NA	TRBV7-9	NA	TRBJ2-1	CASSLVGGTPRAFNNEQFF	TGTGCCAGCAGCTTAGTAGGCGGGACGCCCAGAGCCTTTAACAATGAGCAGTTCTTC
NA	TRBV4-3	NA	TRBJ1-4	CASSLRGEKLFF	TGCGCCAGCAGCCTTCGAGGAGAAAAACTGTTTTTT
NA	TRBV12-5	TRBD1	TRBJ2-7	CASGLIYRRGSSYEQYF	TGTGCTAGTGGTTTGATTTATCGCAGGGGGAGCTCCTACGAGCAGTACTTC
once	TRBV18	NA	TRBJ1-1	CASSPLGEVGGLVEAFF	TGTGCCAGCTCACCACTGGGCGAGGTTGGGGGGCTGGTTGAAGCTTTCTTT